What follows are 17 T cell receptor beta chains derived from one specimen sequenced in a study of CD8+ T cells in alopecia areata. Reverse transcribed after extraction, RNA yielded cDNA as the sequencing template. Sequencing used immunoSEQ multiplex PCR; TCRdb keeps in-frame clones, though not all of them. Altogether about 160,000 clones are present, 47% being singletons, with the ten largest covering roughly 7.5%. The sample was CD4+ T cells sorted from blood. Receptor source: a human donor with alopecia areata.

The CDR3 loop reads CASSLRPEETQYF. CDR3 DNA: TGTGCCAGCAGTTTACGGCCCGAGGAGACCCAGTACTTC. V is TRBV28 and J is TRBJ2-5; D is ambiguous. CDR1 and CDR2 (germline): MDHEN, SYDVKM. The V gene lost 2 bases and the J gene lost 5 bases, with 9 bases spanning the gap. CDR3 length: 13 residues. The complete variable domain, with remaining parts taken from reference TRBV28 and TRBJ2-5, reads DVKVTQSSRYLVKRTGEKVFLECVQDMDHENMFWYRQDPGLGLRLIYFSYDVKMKEKGDIPEGYSVSREKKERFSLILESASTNQTSMYLCASSLRPEETQYFGPGTRLLVL.

J is TRBJ1-2 and V is TRBV29-1, with TRBD1 matching 8 bases. The germline V gene has CDR1 SQVTM and CDR2 ANQGSEA. This CDR3 comprises 14 residues. V gave up 8 bases and J gave up 3 bases; unmatched junction bases: 11. CDR3 bases: TGCAGCACGAAGGGCAGGGGGCTTCACTATGGCTACACCTTC. Translation: CSTKGRGLHYGYTF.

The V and J genes are TRBV27 and TRBJ1-5; D might be TRBD1 (6 bases). The V and J ends lost 3 bases and 8 bases respectively, with 20 bases between them. CDR1 and CDR2 from the germline V gene are MNHEY and SMNVEV (reference sequence). The CDR3 is made up of 16 amino acids. The CDR3 spells CASSLQGQRRTEPQHF. The CDR3 DNA reads as TGTGCCAGCAGTTTGCAAGGACAGCGGAGAACGGAGCCCCAGCATTTT.

This clone was seen only a few times. The V call is TRBV7-4, the J call TRBJ2-1, with no clear D. The CDR3 runs to 16 residues. Per the germline V gene, CDR1 is SGHVT and CDR2 is SQSDAQ. V lost 7 bases to trimming and J lost 9 bases, with 25 bases between them. The DNA for the CDR3 is TGTGCCAGCACCAGACCTGTTCGGAGCCCGGTTGGTGAGCAGTTCTTC. The encoded protein is CASTRPVRSPVGEQFF.

The chain's CDR3 is CASSLSMGFEAFF. CDR3 in DNA: TGTGCCAGCAGTTTATCTATGGGGTTTGAAGCTTTCTTT. The chain recombines TRBV27 with TRBJ1-1; D is uncertain. CDR1 MNHEY and CDR2 SMNVEV come from the germline V gene (reference sequence). CDR3 length: 13 amino acids. V was clipped by 0 bases and J by 7 bases, with 9 bases between them.

Written as DNA, the CDR3 is TGTGCCAGCAGCCAAGAACAGGGTTACGAGCAGTACTTC. Translating it yields CASSQEQGYEQYF. The J gene is TRBJ2-7, the V gene TRBV7-6, with D tentatively TRBD1 (6 bases). V was cut by 5 bases and J by 4 bases, with 12 bases left in between. The CDR3 is made up of 13 amino acids. From germline, CDR1 is SGHVS and CDR2 FNYEAQ.

The chain combines TRBV2 with TRBJ1-3; no reliable D call. Trimming shortened V by 7 bases and J by 0 bases, and 4 bases separated the two germline ends. Germline V gene lookup returns CDR1 SNHLY and CDR2 FYNNEI. The CDR3 is made up of 12 amino acids. The CDR3 nucleotides are TGTGCCAGCACTGCCTCTGGAAACACCATATATTTT. This sequence encodes CASTASGNTIYF.

V and J are TRBV2 and TRBJ1-5; no clear D. V shed 3 bases and J shed 6 bases, with 9 bases lying between them. The CDR3 runs 13 residues. The germline V gene has CDR1 SNHLY and CDR2 FYNNEI. CDR3 amino acids: CASSEWAPQPQHF. The CDR3 DNA reads TGTGCCAGCAGTGAGTGGGCGCCTCAGCCCCAGCATTTT.

The chain links TRBV10-3 to TRBJ2-3; 9 nucleotides align to TRBD2. The junction had 4 bases not matched to a gene; V was cut back by 0 bases and J by 3 bases. The length of the CDR3 is 16 residues. CDR1 and CDR2 from the germline V gene are ENHRY and SYGVKD. CDR3 region: CAISESSGSWTDTQYF. In DNA form, the CDR3 reads TGTGCCATCAGTGAGTCTAGCGGGAGTTGGACAGATACGCAGTATTTT.

The chain is built from TRBV7-2 and TRBJ2-3; D is unresolved. Deletions cut 2 bases from V and 1 base from J, with 13 bases between. Germline assignment: CDR1 SGHTA and CDR2 FQGNSA. CDR3 length: 16 residues. The CDR3 loop reads CASSLSTARGTDTQYF. CDR3 DNA: TGTGCCAGCAGCTTATCCACGGCCCGGGGCACAGATACGCAGTATTTT.

The chain links TRBV29-1 to TRBJ2-2, with D uncertain. The germline gives CDR1 SQVTM, CDR2 ANQGSEA. The CDR3 loop spans 14 amino acids. V lost 6 bases and J lost 1, with 12 bases in between. CDR3 DNA sequence: TGCAGCGTCGGTAGAGGTCTGAACACCGGGGAGCTGTTTTTT. It encodes CSVGRGLNTGELFF.

This clone was found many times. Other DNA sequences from this sample encode an identical CDR3 as well. The rearrangement joins TRBV18 to TRBJ2-5; D is unresolved. The V gene lost 2 bases and the J gene lost 5 bases, with 9 bases spanning the gap. From germline, CDR1 is KGHSH and CDR2 LQKENI. The CDR3 totals 13 residues. Here the CDR3 DNA reads TGTGCCAGCTCACCATTAAACCGGGAGACCCAGTACTTC. It is translated as CASSPLNRETQYF.

This clone showed up just a few times. The chain employs TRBV5-4 and TRBJ2-5; TRBD1 agrees at 7 bases. The germline V gene has CDR1 SGHNT and CDR2 YYREEE (reference sequence). This CDR3 has 13 residues. V was clipped by 4 bases and J by 1 base; unmatched bases: 1. The DNA for the CDR3 is TGTGCCAGCAGCCGACAGGGCCAAGAGACCCAGTACTTC. It specifies CASSRQGQETQYF.

The chain couples TRBV29-1 to TRBJ1-2; 7 bases match TRBD1. CDR1 is SQVTM, CDR2 ANQGSEA, per germline. The J segment lost 4 bases and the V segment lost 6 bases, leaving 14 bases of the junction unmatched. The CDR3 loop spans 15 amino acids. The CDR3 region has the DNA TGCAGCGTAATAAGTGGACAGGCGGCACTCTATGGCTACACCTTC. Protein: CSVISGQAALYGYTF.

This clone was detected only a few times. The chain joins TRBV28 to TRBJ1-1, with a tentative D call TRBD1 (5 bases). The germline gives CDR1 MDHEN, CDR2 SYDVKM. The CDR3 totals 13 residues. V dropped 6 bases and J dropped 4 bases, with 12 bases sitting between them. CDR3 nucleotides: TGTGCCAGCAGGGGACGGAGGGGCACTGAAGCTTTCTTT. Residues: CASRGRRGTEAFF.

The chain combines TRBV5-1 with TRBJ2-7; 9 nucleotides match TRBD2. This CDR3 is 14 amino acids long. V lost 0 bases and J lost 3; bases outside the gene matches: 1. Germline-derived CDR1 and CDR2 are SGHRS and YFSETQ. CDR3 sequence (DNA): TGCGCCAGCAGCTTGGCTAGCGGGAACTACGAGCAGTACTTC. This translates into CASSLASGNYEQYF.

J is TRBJ2-3 and V is TRBV7-6, with D possibly being TRBD2 (5 bases). Looked up from germline, CDR1 is SGHVS and CDR2 is FNYEAQ. This CDR3 has 17 amino acids. Trimming pared 3 bases from V and 4 bases from J, leaving 20 bases between. CDR3 amino acids: CASSFGLSEGGADTQYF. The DNA for the CDR3 is TGTGCCAGCAGCTTTGGTCTGTCAGAGGGTGGGGCAGATACGCAGTATTTT.